The sequence of this T cell receptor (beta chain) was determined in a study of PD-1 blockade in classical Hodgkin lymphoma. Study observations and caveats: Later analyses included only patients treated at least 1 year post-ASCT. Partial responders and progressors had significantly lower baseline TCR diversity. CD4+ TCR diversity climbed significantly by C4D1, unlike CD8+ TCR diversity. Reports described newly diagnosed patients as having lower baseline TCR diversity than healthy donors.

The assay was immunoSEQ multiplex PCR, and TCRdb's table has in-frame clones only and misses some. Among under 60,000 clones listed, approximately 86% were seen once. Time point specified: cycle 4 day 1 (C4D1), after 5 to 7 weeks of nivolumab. Each of the patients experienced relapse following autologous stem cell transplantation, and their brentuximab vedotin exposure differed. As to this clone: The target antigen is unknown.

Germline V CDR1 and CDR2: SGHVS, FNYEAQ. The CDR3 runs to 14 residues. V gave up 6 bases and J gave up 0 bases, with 12 bases separating them. V and J are TRBV7-6 and TRBJ2-7; no reliable D call. The material sequenced was peripheral blood mononuclear cells (PBMCs), taken before the fourth cycle of nivolumab. This sequence originates from a human donor with classical Hodgkin lymphoma. The CDR3: CASSFRLDSYEQYF. For the CDR3, the DNA is TGTGCCAGCAGTTTCCGACTCGACTCCTACGAGCAGTACTTC. Based on the CDR3 plus reference TRBV7-6 and TRBJ2-7, the full variable domain is GAGVSQSPRYKVTKRGQDVALRCDPISGHVSLYWYRQALGQGPEFLTYFNYEAQQDKSGLPNDRFSAERPEGSISTLTIQRTEQRDSAMYRCASSFRLDSYEQYFGPGTRLTVT.